This T cell receptor beta chain was found in a study of a mutant IDH1 vaccine in newly diagnosed glioma. Study-level background: Most patients had received both radiotherapy and temozolomide, the prior options being radiotherapy, temozolomide, or both.

Overall study results and limits: Seemingly, pseudoprogression had no relation to changes in the top peripheral T cell clonotypes.

As concerns this clone: Its antigen remains unknown.

The germline V gene encodes CDR1 GTSNPN and CDR2 SVGIG (reference sequence). The CDR3 runs 14 residues. Trimming took 2 bases from V and 12 from J; bases not matched to a gene: 13. Produced via immunoSEQ multiplex PCR; TCRdb's table is partial and in-frame only. The table shows just over 65,000 clones, with less than 90% occurring only once. Documented time point: week 35, safety follow-up. Each dose of the vaccine consisted of 300 ug of mutant IDH1 20-mer peptide, with topical imiquimod. The chain is built from TRBV30 and TRBJ2-1, with 7 nucleotides matching TRBD1. The source material was PBMCs, sampled from a glioma patient whose treatment included an IDH1 peptide vaccine. The receptor was derived from a man younger than 35 with glioma. CDR3 residues: CAWSPGGSSIGQFF. CDR3 DNA: TGTGCCTGGAGTCCAGGGGGAAGTTCTATTGGGCAGTTCTTC.